The present entry profiles one T cell receptor beta chain with its context. These data are taken from a study of blood T cell repertoires in COVID-19. Looking at the study overall: From the United States, Italy and Spain came samples of acute and convalescent COVID-19. The analysed material was cDNA or gDNA that came from T cells, B-cell-depleted T cells, or PBMCs.

As originally analysed: Estimation of nucleated cell counts relied on the amplification of reference gene primers. The protocol was immunoSEQ multiplex PCR, while the TCRdb copy is restricted to in-frame clones and leaves out a portion. V, J and clone size derive from that table, while D and trimming were established from the DNA sequence. The sample yields under 450,000 clones, more than 75% seen once. The CDR3 consists of 14 residues. Trimming cost V 4 bases and J 9 bases, with 13 bases left between them. Per germline, CDR1 MNHEY and CDR2 SVGEGT. Input material: peripheral blood. This receptor was obtained from a human donor with acute or convalescent COVID-19. The donor label of this sample is uncertain. The rearrangement uses TRBV6-2 or TRBV6-3 and TRBJ1-6; D unclear. CDR3 DNA: TGTGCCAGCAGTTTTGTAAGGCGGGTTTCACCCCTCCACTTT. This translates into CASSFVRRVSPLHF.